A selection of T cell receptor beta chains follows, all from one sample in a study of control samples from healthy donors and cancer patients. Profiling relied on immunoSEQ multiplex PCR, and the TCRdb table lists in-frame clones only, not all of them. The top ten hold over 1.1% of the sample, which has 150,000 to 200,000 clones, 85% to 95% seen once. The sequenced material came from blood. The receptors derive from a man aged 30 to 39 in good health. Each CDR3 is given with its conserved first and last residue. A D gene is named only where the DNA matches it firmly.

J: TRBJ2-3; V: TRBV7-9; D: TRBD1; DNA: TGTGCCAGCAGCCGAGGGGGCGATACGCAGTATTTT; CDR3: CASSRGGDTQYF
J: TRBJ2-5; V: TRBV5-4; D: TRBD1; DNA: TGTGCCAGCAGGAACAGGGGGCTCGGGGAGACCCAGTACTTC; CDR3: CASRNRGLGETQYF
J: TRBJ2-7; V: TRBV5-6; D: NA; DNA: TGTGCCAGCAGCTTGGCTAGCGAGAGCTCCTACGAGCAGTACTTC; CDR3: CASSLASESSYEQYF
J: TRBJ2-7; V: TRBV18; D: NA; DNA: TGTGCCAGCTCACCCATGACCCTTTCCTACGAGCAGTACTTC; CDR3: CASSPMTLSYEQYF
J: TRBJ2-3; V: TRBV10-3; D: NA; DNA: TGTGCCATCAGTGATGGGGAGGGGGTGAGAGATACGCAGTATTTT; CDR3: CAISDGEGVRDTQYF
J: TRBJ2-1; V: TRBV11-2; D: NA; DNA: TGTGCCAGCAGCCAGATGGGGGTCGTGAATGAGCAGTTCTTC; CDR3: CASSQMGVVNEQFF
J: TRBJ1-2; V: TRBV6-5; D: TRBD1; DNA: TGTGCCAGCAGTCCCCGGACAGGGGGTGGCTACACCTTC; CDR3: CASSPRTGGGYTF
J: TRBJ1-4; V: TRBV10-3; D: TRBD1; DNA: TGTGCCATCAGTGGTACCGGGACAGCTAATGAAAAACTGTTTTTT; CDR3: CAISGTGTANEKLFF
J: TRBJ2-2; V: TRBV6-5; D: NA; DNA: TGTGCCAGCAGAACCCTGGGCAGCGCCGGGGAGCTGTTTTTT; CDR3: CASRTLGSAGELFF
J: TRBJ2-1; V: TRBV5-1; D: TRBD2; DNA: TGCGCCAGCAGCTTGGACGGGACTAGTTTTGTCCGGCAGTTCTTC; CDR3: CASSLDGTSFVRQFF
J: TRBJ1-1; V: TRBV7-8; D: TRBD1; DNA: TGTGCCAGCAGCTATAACCTAGGACAGGGGGCGTCTGAAGCTTTCTTT; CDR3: CASSYNLGQGASEAFF
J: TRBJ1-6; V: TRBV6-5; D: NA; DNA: TGTGCCAGCAGTAGGTTGAAATGGGGATCACCCCTCCACTTT; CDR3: CASSRLKWGSPLHF
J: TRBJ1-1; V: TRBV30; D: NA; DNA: TGTGCCTGGAGGAACCCCGAGACAGTGCTCTCGGGCACTGAAGCTTTCTTT; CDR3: CAWRNPETVLSGTEAFF
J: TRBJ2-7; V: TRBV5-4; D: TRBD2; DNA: TGTGCCAGCAGCTTGGGGGGCGGGGGGGGGCCCTACGAGCAGTACTTC; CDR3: CASSLGGGGGPYEQYF
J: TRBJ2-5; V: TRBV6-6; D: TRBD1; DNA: TGTGCCAGCAGGGGGACAGGGGTTTTAGAGACCCAGTACTTC; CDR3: CASRGTGVLETQYF
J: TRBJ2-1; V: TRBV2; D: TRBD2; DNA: TGTGCCAGCAACTTAAATACCGGGACTAGCCAGGGGCATGAGCAGTTCTTC; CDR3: CASNLNTGTSQGHEQFF
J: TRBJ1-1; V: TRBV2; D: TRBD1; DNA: TGTGCCGGGGGGGAGGGGGCGCCCACTGAAGCTTTCTTT; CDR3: CAGGEGAPTEAFF
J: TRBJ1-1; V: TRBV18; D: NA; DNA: TGTGCCAGCTCACCGGTTAGGGTTTTCACTGAAGCTTTCTTT; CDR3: CASSPVRVFTEAFF
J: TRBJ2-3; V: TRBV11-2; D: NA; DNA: TGTGCCAGCAGCCCGGGGTGGAGTCCGACAGATACGCAGTATTTT; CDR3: CASSPGWSPTDTQYF
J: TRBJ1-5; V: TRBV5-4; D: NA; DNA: TGTGCCAGCAGCTTGCCCAATCAGCCCCAGCATTTT; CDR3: CASSLPNQPQHF
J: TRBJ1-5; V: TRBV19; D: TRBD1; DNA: TGTGCCAGCGTGTTGGGGACAGGGGTAGCAAATCAGCCCCAGCATTTT; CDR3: CASVLGTGVANQPQHF
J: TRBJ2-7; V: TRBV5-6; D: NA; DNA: TGTGCCAGCAGCTTGGGAGGGGACTCCTACGAGCAGTACTTC; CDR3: CASSLGGDSYEQYF